These 23 T cell receptor beta chains came from one sample sequenced in a study of CD8 T cells in Susac syndrome. It was with random hexamers that about 0.45 to 1 ug RNA was reverse transcribed. MiXCR, run by TCRdb on the immunoSEQ multiplex PCR reads, gives a single entry per CDR3 protein. The sample contains around 230,000 distinct CDR3 sequences, around 95% of which appear only once. Sequenced input: CD4+ T cells from PBMCs. All receptors come from a human donor with multiple sclerosis.

The CDR3 sequence is CATSRDKTPGAQYF. The CDR3 DNA follows: TGTGCCACCAGCAGAGATAAGACTCCCGGGGCCCAGTACTTC. The J gene is TRBJ2-5, the V gene TRBV15, with a possible D match to TRBD2 (5 bases). Germline V CDR1 and CDR2: LNHNV, YYDKDF (reference sequence). CDR3 size: 14 residues. V was trimmed by 0 bases and J by 9 bases, leaving 14 bases between them.

This rearrangement joins TRBV5-4 to TRBJ1-4; a possible D gene is TRBD1 (5 bases). CDR1 is SGHNT, CDR2 YYREEE, per germline (reference sequence). This CDR3 is built from 13 residues. V lost 0 bases and J 6 bases, leaving 6 bases between the germline ends. CDR3 sequence reads: CASSLVGDEKLFF. CDR3 bases: TGTGCCAGCAGCTTGGTAGGGGATGAAAAACTGTTTTTT.

The rearrangement joins TRBV6-1 to TRBJ1-2; no firm D call. CDR3 length equals 12 residues. The germline V gene encodes CDR1 MNHNS and CDR2 SASEGT. The ends were cut back, 2 bases at V and 4 bases at J, with 5 bases in the middle. The CDR3 DNA is TGTGCCAGCAGTGAACAAGCCTATGGCTACACCTTC. It specifies CASSEQAYGYTF.

This chain links TRBV29-1 with TRBJ1-5, with TRBD1 matching 7 bases. Germline CDR1 SQVTM, CDR2 ANQGSEA. The CDR3 runs to 14 residues. Unmatched junction bases numbered 2, after V lost 3 bases and J lost 0 bases. CDR3 sequence reads: CSVETGNSNQPQHF. The CDR3, as DNA: TGCAGCGTTGAGACAGGGAATAGCAATCAGCCCCAGCATTTT.

This chain uses TRBV30 with TRBJ1-5; D ambiguous. The CDR3 runs 14 residues. The germline V gene encodes CDR1 GTSNPN and CDR2 SVGIG (reference sequence). Trimming stripped 1 base from V and 1 base from J, with 8 bases between. CDR3 bases: TGTGCCTGGAGTGAAGGACGGAGCAATCAGCCCCAGCATTTT. Translation gives CAWSEGRSNQPQHF. The variable domain in full, with the rest retrieved from reference TRBV30 and TRBJ1-5, is SQTIHQWPATLVQPVGSPLSLECTVEGTSNPNLYWYRQAAGRGLQLLFYSVGIGQISSEVPQNLSASRPQDRQFILSSKKLLLSDSGFYLCAWSEGRSNQPQHFGDGTRLSIL.

The chain links TRBV20-1 to TRBJ2-3; the match to TRBD2 covers 13 bases. The V segment lost 3 bases and the J segment 2 bases; nucleotides outside the gene matches: 5. Per the germline V gene, CDR1 is DFQATT and CDR2 is SNEGSKA (reference sequence). The CDR3 totals 16 residues. The CDR3 loop is CSASPTSGGYTDTQYF. The CDR3 nucleotides are TGCAGTGCTAGCCCGACTAGCGGGGGGTACACAGATACGCAGTATTTT.

This sequence joins TRBV6-5 and TRBJ1-2; 7 bases map to TRBD1. Germline V gives CDR1 MNHEY, CDR2 SVGAGI. V was clipped by 5 bases and J by 5 bases; unmatched bases: 5. The CDR3 contains 13 residues. CDR3 region: CASSIQGRYGYTF. The CDR3 nucleotides read TGTGCCAGCAGTATACAGGGGCGGTATGGCTACACCTTC.

The rearrangement uses TRBV7-9 and TRBJ1-4, with D perhaps TRBD1 (6 bases). Trimming left V 6 bases short and J 8 bases short, with 10 bases between. Germline CDR1 is SEHNR and CDR2 is FQNEAQ (reference sequence). The CDR3 sequence is 12 residues long. The CDR3 sequence is CASSRGQEKLFF. Here the CDR3 DNA reads TGTGCCAGCAGTCGCGGACAGGAAAAACTGTTTTTT. Full variable domain (remainder filled in from reference TRBV7-9 and TRBJ1-4): DTGVSQNPRHKITKRGQNVTFRCDPISEHNRLYWYRQTLGQGPEFLTYFQNEAQLEKSRLLSDRFSAERPKGSFSTLEIQRTEQGDSAMYLCASSRGQEKLFFGSGTQLSVL.

The CDR3 region is CASSNPGQGEYTF. CDR3 nucleotides: TGTGCCAGCAGCAACCCGGGACAGGGCGAGTACACCTTC. This chain joins TRBV7-9 and TRBJ1-2; TRBD1 agrees at 9 bases. Germline lookup yields CDR1 SEHNR and CDR2 FQNEAQ (reference sequence). V was pared by 5 bases and J by 11 bases, with 9 bases of the junction left unmatched. The CDR3 runs to 13 residues. The entire variable domain, with the rest obtained from reference TRBV7-9 and TRBJ1-2, is as follows: DTGVSQNPRHKITKRGQNVTFRCDPISEHNRLYWYRQTLGQGPEFLTYFQNEAQLEKSRLLSDRFSAERPKGSFSTLEIQRTEQGDSAMYLCASSNPGQGEYTFGSGTRLTVV.

In this sample, this clonotype turned up a few times. This sequence joins TRBV20-1 and TRBJ2-3; D is perhaps TRBD2 (6 bases). CDR3 length: 13 residues. The ends were cut back, 2 bases at V and 2 bases at J, with 8 bases in the middle. Germline lookup yields CDR1 DFQATT and CDR2 SNEGSKA (reference sequence). The CDR3, as DNA: TGCAGTGCTAGAAGGGACTCCACAGATACGCAGTATTTT. Translating gives CSARRDSTDTQYF.

The V gene is TRBV20-1, the J gene TRBJ1-1; 10 positions match TRBD1. CDR1 is DFQATT, CDR2 SNEGSKA, per germline (reference sequence). CDR3 length: 14 amino acids. V lost 1 base and J lost 6; bases outside the gene matches: 5. The CDR3 reads CSARARTGGPEAFF. Here the CDR3 DNA reads TGCAGTGCTAGAGCTAGGACAGGGGGACCTGAAGCTTTCTTT.

J is TRBJ2-1 and V is TRBV29-1, with 8 bases lining up with TRBD1. V was clipped by 6 bases and J by 5 bases; unmatched bases: 3. The CDR3 is made up of 12 amino acids. The V gene's germline CDR1 is SQVTM and CDR2 ANQGSEA. CDR3 sequence reads: CSVDRGNNEQFF. The CDR3 DNA follows: TGCAGCGTCGACAGGGGCAACAATGAGCAGTTCTTC.

This rearrangement joins TRBV4-1 to TRBJ2-1; D is unresolved. Germline V CDR1 and CDR2: MGHRA, YSYEKL. CDR3 length: 16 residues. With 0 bases removed from V and 5 bases from J, the gap between germline ends came to 14 bases. The CDR3 DNA is TGCGCCAGCAGCCAAGATGCCACTGGCCCCAACAATGAGCAGTTCTTC. Translating it yields CASSQDATGPNNEQFF.

The chain recombines TRBV20-1 with TRBJ1-2, with D perhaps TRBD1 (5 bases). V was trimmed by 0 bases and J by 8 bases, leaving 19 bases between them. This CDR3 has 15 amino acids. Germline CDR1 and CDR2: DFQATT and SNEGSKA (reference sequence). CDR3 loop: CSARDEVGRGGGYTF. CDR3 DNA sequence: TGCAGTGCTAGAGATGAAGTGGGGAGGGGTGGCGGCTACACCTTC.

The V gene is TRBV20-1, the J gene TRBJ1-6; D is possibly TRBD1 (6 bases). CDR3 size: 13 residues. The germline V and J ends were trimmed by 6 bases and 5 bases, with 11 bases remaining between them. Germline assignment: CDR1 DFQATT and CDR2 SNEGSKA (reference sequence). CDR3 amino acids: CSARRGDNSPLHF. The CDR3 coding sequence is TGCAGTGCCCGGAGGGGGGATAATTCACCCCTCCACTTT.

The chain recombines TRBV27 with TRBJ2-6; tentative D call: TRBD2 (6 bases). Per germline, CDR1 MNHEY and CDR2 SMNVEV (reference sequence). Deletions cut 2 bases from V and 3 bases from J, with 8 bases between. The CDR3 consists of 15 residues. The CDR3 here is CASSLKGGGANVLTF. The DNA for the CDR3 is TGTGCCAGCAGTTTAAAGGGAGGTGGGGCCAACGTCCTGACTTTC.

The V gene is TRBV15, the J gene TRBJ2-2, with TRBD2 identical over 13 bases. The CDR3 is 16 residues long. V lost 3 bases, J lost 7 bases, and 5 bases stayed unmatched. CDR1 and CDR2 (germline): LNHNV, YYDKDF (reference sequence). CDR3 DNA: TGTGCCACCAGCAGTGGGACTAGCGGGAAGGGCGGGGAGCTGTTTTTT. Encoded protein: CATSSGTSGKGGELFF. The complete variable domain, with remaining parts taken from reference TRBV15 and TRBJ2-2, reads DAMVIQNPRYQVTQFGKPVTLSCSQTLNHNVMYWYQQKSSQAPKLLFHYYDKDFNNEADTPDNFQSRRPNTSFCFLDIRSPGLGDTAMYLCATSSGTSGKGGELFFGEGSRLTVL.

This sequence joins TRBV29-1 and TRBJ2-5; TRBD1 is a possible D gene (5 bases). The CDR3 is 12 residues long. Trimming removed 5 bases at V and 1 base at J, with 8 bases between. Germline values: CDR1 SQVTM, CDR2 ANQGSEA. CDR3 residues: CSVYDSQETQYF. CDR3 bases: TGCAGCGTTTACGACAGCCAAGAGACCCAGTACTTC.

V and J are TRBV20-1 and TRBJ2-1; no reliable D call. Germline-derived CDR1 and CDR2 are DFQATT and SNEGSKA (reference sequence). The CDR3 runs 11 residues. V lost 1 base and J 7 bases, leaving 5 bases between the germline ends. DNA for the CDR3: TGCAGTGCTAGAGGGTTGAATGAGCAGTTCTTC. Translation gives CSARGLNEQFF.

The V and J genes are TRBV18 and TRBJ2-7; unclear D gene. Trimming cost V 5 bases and J 3 bases, with 5 bases left between them. Germline assignment: CDR1 KGHSH and CDR2 LQKENI. The CDR3 totals 11 residues. CDR3 protein: CASSTDYEQYF. Written as DNA, the CDR3 is TGTGCCAGCTCAACTGACTACGAGCAGTACTTC.

This chain connects TRBV20-1 to TRBJ2-1; the D gene is possibly TRBD1 (5 bases). The CDR3 covers 11 residues. V lost 4 bases and J 7 bases, leaving 8 bases between the germline ends. CDR1 DFQATT and CDR2 SNEGSKA come from the germline V gene (reference sequence). The CDR3 DNA follows: TGCAGTGCTATTAGGGGTAATGAGCAGTTCTTC. It encodes CSAIRGNEQFF.

In DNA, the CDR3 is TGCAGTGCCACTAGCCGTGACGACGAGCAGTACTTC. This translates into CSATSRDDEQYF. V and J are TRBV20-1 and TRBJ2-7; the D gene is possibly TRBD2 (6 bases). V was shortened by 6 bases and J by 5 bases, with 14 bases between the two germline ends. CDR3 length: 12 residues. The V gene's germline CDR1 is DFQATT and CDR2 SNEGSKA (reference sequence).

The V gene is TRBV7-9, the J gene TRBJ2-1; a possible D gene is TRBD1 (6 bases). Per the germline V gene, CDR1 is SEHNR and CDR2 is FQNEAQ (reference sequence). The CDR3 spans 15 residues. Trimming left V 6 bases short and J 3 bases short, with 15 bases between. CDR3 region: CASSTGIGSYNEQFF. CDR3 in DNA: TGTGCCAGCAGTACAGGGATCGGTAGCTACAATGAGCAGTTCTTC.